This TCR beta chain was found in a study of OX40 agonist ivuxolimab in advanced cancers. The overall study: It was permissible to have had prior anti-PD-1, anti-PD-L1 or anti-CTLA-4 therapy, and approximately 40% had some.

Regarding this clone: Antigen unknown.

Assay used: immunoSEQ multiplex PCR; TCRdb lists only in-frame clones, some missing. The sample includes roughly 25,000 clones, 77% of them seen just once. The V and J ends lost 4 bases and 0 bases respectively, with 4 bases between them. CDR1 and CDR2 from the germline V gene are PRHDT and FYEKMQ (reference sequence). There are 12 residues in the CDR3. Whole-study findings and limits: Antigen targets of the expanded peripheral T cells went undetermined. Low normalized T-cell clonal expansion was additionally recorded for some nonresponders.

This sequence originates from an adult with an advanced solid tumor such as melanoma, head and neck, liver or kidney cancer. V usage is TRBV13 and J usage is TRBJ2-7; D unclear. Sequencing was performed on CD4+ or CD8+ T cells sorted from blood, taken in a trial of the OX40 agonist ivuxolimab. The DNA for the CDR3 is TGTGCCAGCAGCTCAGGCTCCTACGAGCAGTACTTC. Amino acids: CASSSGSYEQYF.